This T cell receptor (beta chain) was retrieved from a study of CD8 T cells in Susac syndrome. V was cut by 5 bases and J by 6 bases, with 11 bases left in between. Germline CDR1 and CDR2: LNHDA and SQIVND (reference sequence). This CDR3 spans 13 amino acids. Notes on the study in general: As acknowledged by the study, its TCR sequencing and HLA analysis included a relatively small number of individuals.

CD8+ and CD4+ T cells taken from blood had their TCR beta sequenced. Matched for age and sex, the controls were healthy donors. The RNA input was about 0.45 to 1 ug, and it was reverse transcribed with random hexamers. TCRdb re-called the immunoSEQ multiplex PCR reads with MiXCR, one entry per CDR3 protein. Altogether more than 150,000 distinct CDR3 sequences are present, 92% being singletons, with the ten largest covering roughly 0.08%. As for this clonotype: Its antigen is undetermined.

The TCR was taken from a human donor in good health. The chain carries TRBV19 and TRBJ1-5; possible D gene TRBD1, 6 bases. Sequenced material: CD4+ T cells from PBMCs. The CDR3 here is CASSAGATQPQHF. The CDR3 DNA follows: TGTGCCAGTAGTGCGGGGGCAACTCAGCCCCAGCATTTT.